This paragraph reports one T cell receptor beta chain. Its specificity is not known. CDR3 length: 16 residues. Trimming removed 7 bases from V and 0 bases from J, with 16 bases in between. The germline V gene has CDR1 SGHVS and CDR2 FQNEAQ. 5'RACE primed at constant segments yielded TCR alpha and TCR beta cDNA libraries bearing sample barcodes and UMIs. MiXCR, applied by TCRdb to the 5' RACE reads, yields one record per CDR3 protein. The sample lists about 100,000 distinct CDR3 sequences; around 10% were seen once. These data are taken from a study of T-cell memory formation after mild COVID-19. Study results and limitations: Contracting CD4+ clones were located mainly in CM and EM, and CD8+ clones in EMRA.

Sequencing was performed on PBMCs or a T cell subset sorted from them (not recorded which). This clonotype was sampled from a young man who had mild COVID-19 (a few samples of this study predate the infection). Cell type and time point are not known. The chain combines TRBV7-8 with TRBJ1-3, with D tentatively TRBD1 (6 bases). CDR3 nucleotide sequence: TGTGCCAGCATTTCCGGGGGCGGATTCTCTGGAAACACCATATATTTT. Translation: CASISGGGFSGNTIYF.